The 17 T cell receptor beta chains below all came from one sample that was sequenced in a study of shared clonotypes between healthy human individuals. Using immunoSEQ multiplex PCR, the repertoire was profiled, and TCRdb retains in-frame clones only, with some absent. The table lists hundreds of thousands of clones, around 96% of them singletons. Naive CD8 isolation took CD45RO-negative cells positively selected for CCR7 and excluded terminally differentiated effector memory CD45RA+ cells. Sequences were obtained from naive CD8+ T cells sorted from blood. The origin of the receptors is a woman in her twenties or thirties in good health.

V usage is TRBV5-6 and J usage is TRBJ2-7, with D perhaps TRBD2 (8 bases). The germline CDR1 and CDR2 sequences are SGHDT and YYEEEE. V lost 5 bases and J 2 bases, leaving 14 bases between the germline ends. This CDR3 contains 14 residues. CDR3 residues: CASRDSGTAYEQYF. The DNA of the CDR3 is TGTGCCAGCAGGGATAGCGGGACAGCCTACGAGCAGTACTTC.

The chain uses TRBV13 and TRBJ2-7; TRBD2 might be the D (5 bases). Germline CDR1 PRHDT, CDR2 FYEKMQ (reference sequence). V lost 5 bases to trimming and J lost 7 bases, with 15 bases between them. There are 13 residues in the CDR3. The DNA of the CDR3 is TGTGCCAGCAGCCCCGCTGGGAGACAAGAGCAGTACTTC. It is translated as CASSPAGRQEQYF.

This chain uses TRBV11-1 with TRBJ2-7; maybe TRBD1 (6 bases). The V end lost 5 bases, the J end lost 6 bases, and 17 bases lay between the germline ends. The germline V gene has CDR1 SGHAT and CDR2 FQDESV (reference sequence). The CDR3 runs 14 residues. Written as DNA, the CDR3 is TGTGCCAGCAGCCAATCAGGGGTTGAATCCGAGCAGTACTTC. Its translation: CASSQSGVESEQYF. Full variable domain (missing parts from reference TRBV11-1 and TRBJ2-7): EAEVAQSPRYKITEKSQAVAFWCDPISGHATLYWYRQILGQGPELLVQFQDESVVDDSQLPKDRFSAERLKGVDSTLKIQPAELGDSAMYLCASSQSGVESEQYFGPGTRLTVT.

On this clone: Other DNA sequences of this sample code for an identical CDR3. This chain links TRBV15 with TRBJ2-7; D remains unclear. Per germline, CDR1 LNHNV and CDR2 YYDKDF (reference sequence). The V end was cut by 0 bases, the J end by 3 bases, with 3 bases between. The CDR3 totals 12 residues. CDR3 protein: CATSRDSYEQYF. The CDR3 DNA is TGTGCCACCAGCAGAGACAGCTACGAGCAGTACTTC.

This sequence joins TRBV28 and TRBJ2-7, with 10 bases identical to TRBD1. CDR3 length: 15 residues. The ends lost 2 bases at V and 9 bases at J; junction bases unmatched: 10. The germline CDR1 and CDR2 sequences are MDHEN and SYDVKM. The CDR3 region has the DNA TGTGCCAGCAGTTTAGCGGGACAGGGGTTTTTGGGGCAGTACTTC. It is translated as CASSLAGQGFLGQYF.

This chain connects TRBV2 to TRBJ2-3, with TRBD2 matching over 10 bases. The germline V gene encodes CDR1 SNHLY and CDR2 FYNNEI. The CDR3 has 16 residues. Trimming removed 7 bases from V and 3 bases from J; junction bases left unmatched: 10. CDR3 coding DNA: TGTGCCAGCAATCCCCCTAGCGGGAGTTGGACAGATACGCAGTATTTT. Residues: CASNPPSGSWTDTQYF. Supplemented by reference TRBV2 and TRBJ2-3, the full variable domain reads EPEVTQTPSHQVTQMGQEVILRCVPISNHLYFYWYRQILGQKVEFLVSFYNNEISEKSEIFDDQFSVERPDGSNFTLKIRSTKLEDSAMYFCASNPPSGSWTDTQYFGPGTRLTVL.

This sequence joins TRBV29-1 and TRBJ2-5; D not resolved. TRBJ2-7 matches the DNA end more closely, so the J call is doubtful. The length of the CDR3 is 14 residues. Germline lookup yields CDR1 SQVTM and CDR2 ANQGSEA. The DNA of the CDR3 is TGCAGCGTTGAGGGGTTAGAGAGCTCCTACGAGCAGTACTTC. Protein sequence: CSVEGLESSYEQYF.

This clone was counted between two and nine times. This chain links TRBV13 with TRBJ2-7; tentative D call: TRBD1 (6 bases). The V gene lost 5 bases and the J gene lost 3 bases, with 20 bases spanning the gap. The CDR3 loop spans 16 amino acids. Germline values: CDR1 PRHDT, CDR2 FYEKMQ (reference sequence). In DNA form, the CDR3 reads TGTGCCAGCAGCCAGGGGTGGGGGCAGACCAACTACGAGCAGTACTTC. Amino acid sequence: CASSQGWGQTNYEQYF.

The V and J genes are TRBV6-5 and TRBJ1-1; D may be TRBD1 (5 bases). V was pared by 7 bases and J by 4 bases, with 19 bases between. This CDR3 is built from 15 residues. Germline loops: CDR1 MNHEY, CDR2 SVGAGI. The CDR3 here is CASINGKTAVTEAFF. CDR3 coding DNA: TGTGCCAGCATCAACGGGAAGACAGCGGTCACTGAAGCTTTCTTT.

This chain joins TRBV28 and TRBJ2-7, with 11 nucleotides matching TRBD2. This CDR3 has 17 amino acids. V lost 6 bases, J lost 2 bases, and 12 bases stayed unmatched. Germline loops: CDR1 MDHEN, CDR2 SYDVKM. In DNA form, the CDR3 reads TGTGCCAGCAGCCCCGGGGTGGGACTAGCGGTACCCTACGAGCAGTACTTC. This translates into CASSPGVGLAVPYEQYF.

J is TRBJ1-4 and V is TRBV2, with no clear D. The germline V and J ends were trimmed by 4 bases and 0 bases, with 15 bases remaining between them. The CDR3 is 17 amino acids. Germline CDR1 and CDR2: SNHLY and FYNNEI. Here the CDR3 DNA reads TGTGCCAGCAGTGGGGGTGTGGGATTTTCAACTAATGAAAAACTGTTTTTT. Translating gives CASSGGVGFSTNEKLFF.

This clone was observed once. The chain is built from TRBV27 and TRBJ2-3; D gene uncertain. The CDR3 has 12 amino acids. The V end lost 3 bases, the J end lost 2 bases, and 3 bases lay between the germline ends. Germline V gene sequence: CDR1 MNHEY, CDR2 SMNVEV (reference sequence). CDR3 bases: TGTGCCAGCAGTTTTGCCACAGATACGCAGTATTTT. Translation gives CASSFATDTQYF.

The chain uses TRBV6-4 and TRBJ2-7; D may be TRBD1 (5 bases). The germline gives CDR1 MRHNA, CDR2 SNTAGT. The CDR3 consists of 18 residues. V lost 7 bases and J lost 3, with 28 bases in between. For the CDR3, the DNA is TGTGCCAGCACGGGTGGGGCCCGATGGGTGGACACCTACTACGAGCAGTACTTC. Protein product: CASTGGARWVDTYYEQYF.

The rearrangement joins TRBV28 to TRBJ2-7, with D maybe TRBD1 (6 bases). The CDR3 sequence is 13 residues long. The germline CDR1 and CDR2 sequences are MDHEN and SYDVKM. The V gene lost 5 bases and the J gene lost 6 bases, with 14 bases spanning the gap. This CDR3 reads CASSILQGFEQYF. In nucleotides, the CDR3 is TGTGCCAGCAGTATACTACAGGGTTTCGAGCAGTACTTC.

This chain connects TRBV19 to TRBJ2-5, with 9 bases that match TRBD2. The J segment lost 5 bases and the V segment lost 3 bases, leaving 7 bases of the junction unmatched. Germline-derived CDR1 and CDR2 are LNHDA and SQIVND (reference sequence). The CDR3 runs to 15 residues. For the CDR3, the DNA is TGTGCCAGTAGTATCCTTGGACTAGCGACGGAGACCCAGTACTTC. The encoded protein is CASSILGLATETQYF.

The chain employs TRBV7-9 and TRBJ2-1, with 9 bases aligning to TRBD2. This CDR3 region has 14 residues. The trim removed 5 bases at V and 8 bases at J, leaving 7 bases unmatched. Germline V gene lookup returns CDR1 SEHNR and CDR2 FQNEAQ (reference sequence). For the CDR3, the DNA is TGTGCCAGCAGCCAAGCGGGAGGTAGGGATGAGCAGTTCTTC. Protein sequence: CASSQAGGRDEQFF.

The V and J genes are TRBV28 and TRBJ2-1; TRBD2 matches 11 bases. The J segment lost 12 bases and the V segment lost 5 bases, leaving 12 bases of the junction unmatched. This CDR3 comprises 15 residues. Germline-derived CDR1 and CDR2 are MDHEN and SYDVKM. The CDR3 loop reads CASSKTSGKGLRQFF. CDR3 coding DNA: TGTGCCAGCAGTAAGACTAGCGGGAAGGGGTTAAGGCAGTTCTTC. The whole variable domain, filled in from reference TRBV28 and TRBJ2-1, reads DVKVTQSSRYLVKRTGEKVFLECVQDMDHENMFWYRQDPGLGLRLIYFSYDVKMKEKGDIPEGYSVSREKKERFSLILESASTNQTSMYLCASSKTSGKGLRQFFGPGTRLTVL.